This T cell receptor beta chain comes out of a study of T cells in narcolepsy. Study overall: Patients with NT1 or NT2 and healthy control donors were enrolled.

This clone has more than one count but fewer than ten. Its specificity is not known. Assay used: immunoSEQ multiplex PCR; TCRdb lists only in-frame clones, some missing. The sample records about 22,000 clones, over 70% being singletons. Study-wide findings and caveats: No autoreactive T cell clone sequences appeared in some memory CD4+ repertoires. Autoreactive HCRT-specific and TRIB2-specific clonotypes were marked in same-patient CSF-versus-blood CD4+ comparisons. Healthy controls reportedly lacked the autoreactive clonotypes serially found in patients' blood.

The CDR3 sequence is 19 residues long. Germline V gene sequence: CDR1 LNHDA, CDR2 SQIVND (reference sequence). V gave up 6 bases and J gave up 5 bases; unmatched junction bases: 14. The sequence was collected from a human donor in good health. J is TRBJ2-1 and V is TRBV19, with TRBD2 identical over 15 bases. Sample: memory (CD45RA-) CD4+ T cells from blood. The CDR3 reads CASSPWTSGGVKGNNEQFF. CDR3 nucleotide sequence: TGTGCCAGTAGCCCGTGGACTAGCGGGGGGGTGAAAGGTAACAATGAGCAGTTCTTC.